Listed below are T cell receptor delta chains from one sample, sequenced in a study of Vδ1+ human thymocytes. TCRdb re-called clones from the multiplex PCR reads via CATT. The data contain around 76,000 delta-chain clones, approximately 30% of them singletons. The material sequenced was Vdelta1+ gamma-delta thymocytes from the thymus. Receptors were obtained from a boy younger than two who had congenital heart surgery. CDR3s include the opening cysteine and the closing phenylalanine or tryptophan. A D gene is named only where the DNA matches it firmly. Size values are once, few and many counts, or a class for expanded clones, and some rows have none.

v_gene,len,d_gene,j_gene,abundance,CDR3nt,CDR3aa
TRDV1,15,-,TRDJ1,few,TGTGCTCTTGGGCCCCACTTCTCGAACGTCCGTAAACTCATCTTT,CALGPHFSNVRKLIF
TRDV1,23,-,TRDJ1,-,TGTGCTCTTGGGGAAGGGACGGCCTTCCCGATTAGGGGGGGATCCCTGTACACCGATAAACTCATCTTT,CALGEGTAFPIRGGSLYTDKLIF
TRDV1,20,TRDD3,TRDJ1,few,TGTGCTCTTGGGGAACCTATGTCCCCCGCTGGGGGGATGTACACCGATAAACTCATCTTT,CALGEPMSPAGGMYTDKLIF
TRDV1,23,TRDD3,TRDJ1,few,TGTGCTCTTGGGGAACATTCCAACTACTGGGGGATATCTCCCTGTGATGACACCGATAAACTCATCTTT,CALGEHSNYWGISPCDDTDKLIF
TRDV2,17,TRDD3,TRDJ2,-,TGTGCTACTACCGGGAACTGGGGGATTCGTCTGACAGCACAACTCTTCTTT,CATTGNWGIRLTAQLFF
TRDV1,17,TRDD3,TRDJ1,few,TGTGCTCTTGGGGAACGGGGCCCCCGGGTACTGGGGGATAAACTCATCTTT,CALGERGPRVLGDKLIF
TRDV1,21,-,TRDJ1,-,TGTGCTCTTGGTGGGTCCTACGTCGGTTTTGGGGGAAGACCGTACACCGATAAACTCATCTTT,CALGGSYVGFGGRPYTDKLIF
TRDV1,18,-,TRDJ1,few,TGTGCTCTTGGGGAACTTGACTACGTACGGGATCACACCGATAAACTCATCTTT,CALGELDYVRDHTDKLIF
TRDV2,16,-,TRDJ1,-,TGTGCCTGTGACCCAGCTTCCATACCTACGAATGATAAACTCATCTTT,CACDPASIPTNDKLIF
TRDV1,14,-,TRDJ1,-,TGTGCTCTTGGGGAACTTCTCGTCCCCTTAAAACTCATCTTT,CALGELLVPLKLIF
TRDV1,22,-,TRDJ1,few,TGTGCTCTTGGGGCCCCCTTCCTACTTCTCCTCCATGGGGGATCGTACACCGATAAACTCATCTTT,CALGAPFLLLLHGGSYTDKLIF
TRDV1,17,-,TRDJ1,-,TGTGCTCTTGGGGAAAGGCTACGGGTGAACGCGGGGGATAAACTCATCTTT,CALGERLRVNAGDKLIF
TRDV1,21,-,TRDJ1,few,TGTGCTCTTGGGGACTCGCCCCCGGGATGGATGATACGAGGAAGGACCGATAAACTCATCTTT,CALGDSPPGWMIRGRTDKLIF
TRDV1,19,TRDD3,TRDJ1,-,TGTGCTCTTGGGAAAGGCGGATCGCTGGGGGTTCCGGGCACCGATAAACTCATCTTT,CALGKGGSLGVPGTDKLIF
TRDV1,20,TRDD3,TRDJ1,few,TGTGCTCTCGCAGGCCTTCCCATCGCCGAATGGGGGATCGGAGGGGATAAACTCATCTTT,CALAGLPIAEWGIGGDKLIF
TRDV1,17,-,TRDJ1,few,TGTGCTCTTGGGGAAGGGAAAACGTGGTCTGGGCATCCTAAACTCATCTTT,CALGEGKTWSGHPKLIF
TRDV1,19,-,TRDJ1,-,TGTGCTCTTGGGGTCGACTCAGGCTGGATACCCCCGTACACCGATAAACTCATCTTT,CALGVDSGWIPPYTDKLIF
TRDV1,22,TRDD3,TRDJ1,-,TGTGCTCTTGGGGAAACAACTGTAGCTCACACCAGTACTGGGGGATACGCCGATAAACTCATCTTT,CALGETTVAHTSTGGYADKLIF
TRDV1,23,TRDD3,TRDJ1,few,TGTGCTCTTGGGGAATGGCCTCTCCTACTACGGGGCACTGGGGGATACGCGTCCCCTAAACTCATCTTT,CALGEWPLLLRGTGGYASPKLIF
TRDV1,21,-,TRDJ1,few,TGTGCTCTTGGGGAACCCACCCTTCCTACCCGTGGGGATACCCCTAGGGGAAAACACATCTTT,CALGEPTLPTRGDTPRGKHIF
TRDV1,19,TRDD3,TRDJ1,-,TGTGCTCTTGGGGAACATAAGAAGGTCTGGGGGATATCCACCGATAAACTCATCTTT,CALGEHKKVWGISTDKLIF
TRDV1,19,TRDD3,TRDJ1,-,TGTGCTCTTGGGGAACTCATTTGGCCCGGGGGATACTTTACCGATAAACTCATCTTT,CALGELIWPGGYFTDKLIF
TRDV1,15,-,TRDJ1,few,TGTGCTCTTGGGGACTCCACTGTGCCTAGCTCCAAACTCATCTTT,CALGDSTVPSSKLIF
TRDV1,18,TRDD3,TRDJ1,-,TGTGCTCTCCACGTAGACTGGGGGATAGGGCCGTACACCGATAAACTCATCTTT,CALHVDWGIGPYTDKLIF
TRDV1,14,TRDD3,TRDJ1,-,TGTGCTCTTGGGGGAAAGTATGGGGGATATAAACTCATCTTT,CALGGKYGGYKLIF
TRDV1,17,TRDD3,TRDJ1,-,TGTGCTCTTGGGATGGGATACGCCGGCAGTCTGACCGATAAACTCATCTTT,CALGMGYAGSLTDKLIF
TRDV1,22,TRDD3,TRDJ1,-,TGTGCTCTTGGGGAAAGGGGATCTGGGGGATACTTCGGACCAGGGGGCACCGATAAACTCATCTTT,CALGERGSGGYFGPGGTDKLIF
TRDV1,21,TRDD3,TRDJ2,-,TGTGCTCTTGGGGACGCTTCCGTAGCTGGGGGATACTCCTATTTGACAGCGCAACTCTTCTTT,CALGDASVAGGYSYLTAQLFF
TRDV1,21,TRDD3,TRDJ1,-,TGTGCTCTTAGGGAACTATTGACTGGGGGAGAGTCCGGACCGTACACCGATAAACTCATCTTT,CALRELLTGGESGPYTDKLIF
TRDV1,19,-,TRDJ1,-,TGTGCTCTTGGGGAACTAGGCCGAGATGTCGATACGCAAACTGATAAACTCATCTTT,CALGELGRDVDTQTDKLIF
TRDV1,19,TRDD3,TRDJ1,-,TGTGCTCTTGGGGATCTCCACTGGGGGATACGCGAGGACACCGATAAACTCATCTTT,CALGDLHWGIREDTDKLIF